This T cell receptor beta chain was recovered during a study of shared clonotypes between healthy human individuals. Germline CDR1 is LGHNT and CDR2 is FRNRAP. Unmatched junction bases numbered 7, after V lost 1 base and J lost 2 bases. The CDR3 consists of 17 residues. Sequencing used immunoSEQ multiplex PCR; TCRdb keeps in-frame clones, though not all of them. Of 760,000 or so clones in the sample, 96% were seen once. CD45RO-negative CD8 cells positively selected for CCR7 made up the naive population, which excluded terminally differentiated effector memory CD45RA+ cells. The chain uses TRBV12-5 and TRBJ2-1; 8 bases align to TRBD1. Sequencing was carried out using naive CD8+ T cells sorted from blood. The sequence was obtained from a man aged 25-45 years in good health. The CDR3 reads CASGLARTGITYNEQFF. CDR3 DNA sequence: TGTGCTAGTGGTTTGGCCCGGACAGGGATCACCTACAATGAGCAGTTCTTC.